These T cell receptor beta chains were read from a single sample in a study of early T cells in non-severe SARS-CoV-2 infection. TCRdb analysed the 5' RACE reads with MiXCR anew, one entry per CDR3 protein. The data contain about 36,000 distinct CDR3 sequences, roughly 9.9% of them singletons. Sequenced: whole blood. The receptor set was obtained from an adult who was a healthcare worker with PCR-confirmed SARS-CoV-2 infection or an uninfected control (not recorded which). Each CDR3 is given with its conserved first and last residue. The D gene is left open where the match is weak. Rows give clone size only sometimes, using once, few, many, or a class for an expanded clone.

v_gene: TRBV20-1
d_gene: TRBD1
j_gene: TRBJ1-6
abundance: -
CDR3nt: TGCAGTGCTAGGAGGGCAGGGACAGATTCACCCCTCCACTTT
CDR3aa: CSARRAGTDSPLHF

v_gene: TRBV29-1
d_gene: TRBD1
j_gene: TRBJ1-2
abundance: medium-sized
CDR3nt: TGCAGCGTTCTATCACAAATTGACAGGGGATACGGCTACACCTTC
CDR3aa: CSVLSQIDRGYGYTF

v_gene: TRBV9
d_gene: -
j_gene: TRBJ2-1
abundance: few
CDR3nt: TGTGCCAGCAGCGTAGCGGCCCCCAACAATGAGCAGTTCTTC
CDR3aa: CASSVAAPNNEQFF

v_gene: TRBV6-6
d_gene: TRBD1
j_gene: TRBJ2-1
abundance: many
CDR3nt: TGTGCCAGCAGTCTGATGCAGGGGGCTCGGAATGAGCAGTTCTTC
CDR3aa: CASSLMQGARNEQFF

v_gene: TRBV11-3
d_gene: TRBD1
j_gene: TRBJ2-1
abundance: -
CDR3nt: TGTGCCAGCAGTAGACAGGGCGACTACAATGAGCAGTTCTTC
CDR3aa: CASSRQGDYNEQFF

v_gene: TRBV7-2
d_gene: -
j_gene: TRBJ1-1
abundance: few
CDR3nt: TGTGCCAGCGCCGTGGGGAGGGAGAACACTGAAGCTTTCTTT
CDR3aa: CASAVGRENTEAFF

v_gene: TRBV4-3
d_gene: TRBD2
j_gene: TRBJ2-1
abundance: few
CDR3nt: TGCGCCAGCAGCCAATCGGGACTAGCGGGGGGGCACAATGAGCAGTTCTTC
CDR3aa: CASSQSGLAGGHNEQFF

v_gene: TRBV12-3/TRBV12-4
d_gene: -
j_gene: TRBJ2-2
abundance: many
CDR3nt: TGTGCCAGCAGTTTCGTACCGCACGGGGAGCTGTTTTTT
CDR3aa: CASSFVPHGELFF

v_gene: TRBV19
d_gene: -
j_gene: TRBJ2-3
abundance: many
CDR3nt: TGTGCCAGTAGTATTGGGGTCGGATACACAGATACGCAGTATTTT
CDR3aa: CASSIGVGYTDTQYF

v_gene: TRBV27
d_gene: -
j_gene: TRBJ1-2
abundance: many
CDR3nt: TGTGCCAGCAGTTTGAGCGGGCAGGGTCGAGGTTATGGCTACACCTTC
CDR3aa: CASSLSGQGRGYGYTF

v_gene: TRBV4-2
d_gene: TRBD1
j_gene: TRBJ2-1
abundance: many
CDR3nt: TGTGCCAGCAGCCAAGGTAGGGGGCCAGCCTTCTACAATGAGCAGTTCTTC
CDR3aa: CASSQGRGPAFYNEQFF

v_gene: TRBV14
d_gene: -
j_gene: TRBJ2-4
abundance: -
CDR3nt: TGTGCCAGCAGCCAAGTACGGGGAAACATTCAGTACTTC
CDR3aa: CASSQVRGNIQYF

v_gene: TRBV12-3/TRBV12-4
d_gene: -
j_gene: TRBJ2-4
abundance: -
CDR3nt: TGTGCCAGCAGTTTCGGCCCTGGCATTCAGTACTTC
CDR3aa: CASSFGPGIQYF

v_gene: TRBV7-3
d_gene: -
j_gene: TRBJ2-1
abundance: few
CDR3nt: TGTGCCAGCAGCTTAACGGTGGGGGCAGGGTACAATGAGCAGTTCTTC
CDR3aa: CASSLTVGAGYNEQFF

v_gene: TRBV28
d_gene: -
j_gene: TRBJ2-2
abundance: -
CDR3nt: TGTGCCAGCAGTTTTACCCCAGCTAACACCGGGGAGCTGTTTTTT
CDR3aa: CASSFTPANTGELFF